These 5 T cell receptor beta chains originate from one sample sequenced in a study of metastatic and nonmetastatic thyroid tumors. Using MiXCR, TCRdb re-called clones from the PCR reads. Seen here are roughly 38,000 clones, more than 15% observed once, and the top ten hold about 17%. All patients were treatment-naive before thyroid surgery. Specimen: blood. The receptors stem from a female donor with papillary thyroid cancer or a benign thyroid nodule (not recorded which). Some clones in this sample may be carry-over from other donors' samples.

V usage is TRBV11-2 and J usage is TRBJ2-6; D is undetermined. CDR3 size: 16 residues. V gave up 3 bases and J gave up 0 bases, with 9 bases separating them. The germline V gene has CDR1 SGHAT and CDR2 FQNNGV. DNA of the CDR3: TGTGCCAGCAGCTTCATCCTTAGCTCTGGGGCCAACGTCCTGACTTTC. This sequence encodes CASSFILSSGANVLTF.

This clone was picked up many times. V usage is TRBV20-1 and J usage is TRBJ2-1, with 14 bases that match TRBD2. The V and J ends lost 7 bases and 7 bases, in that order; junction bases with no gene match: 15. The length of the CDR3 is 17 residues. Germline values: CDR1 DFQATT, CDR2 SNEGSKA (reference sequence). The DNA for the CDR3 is TGCAGTGTCCCCCGGGGACTAGCGGGAGTCGTTCCAAATGAGCAGTTCTTC. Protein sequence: CSVPRGLAGVVPNEQFF.

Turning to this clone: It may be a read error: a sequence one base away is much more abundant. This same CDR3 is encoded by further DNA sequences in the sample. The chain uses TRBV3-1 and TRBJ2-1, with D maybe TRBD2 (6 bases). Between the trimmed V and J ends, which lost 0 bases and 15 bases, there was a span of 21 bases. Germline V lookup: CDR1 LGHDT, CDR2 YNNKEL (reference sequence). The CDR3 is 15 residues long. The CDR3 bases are TGTGCCAGCAGCCAAGACATTGGTAGCGGTATCTTCCGGTTCTTC. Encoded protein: CASSQDIGSGIFRFF.

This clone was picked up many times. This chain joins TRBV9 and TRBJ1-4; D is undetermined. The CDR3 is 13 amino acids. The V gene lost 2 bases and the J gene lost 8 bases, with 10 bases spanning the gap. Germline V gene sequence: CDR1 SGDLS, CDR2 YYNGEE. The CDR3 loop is CASSVVPDEKLFF. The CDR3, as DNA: TGTGCCAGCAGCGTCGTCCCGGACGAAAAACTGTTTTTT.

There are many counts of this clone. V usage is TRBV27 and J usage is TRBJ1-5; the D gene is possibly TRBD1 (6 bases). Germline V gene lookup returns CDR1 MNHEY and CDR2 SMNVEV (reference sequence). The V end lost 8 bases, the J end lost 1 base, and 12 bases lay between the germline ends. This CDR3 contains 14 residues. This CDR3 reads CASGTDRSNQPQHF. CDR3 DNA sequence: TGTGCCAGCGGAACTGACAGGAGCAATCAGCCCCAGCATTTT.